Listed below are T cell receptor beta chains from one sample, sequenced in a study of shared clonotypes between healthy human individuals. TCRdb's table, derived via immunoSEQ multiplex PCR, lists solely in-frame clones and lacks some. Here the sample spans millions of clones, approximately 94% being singletons. Sequences were obtained from naive CD8+ T cells from PBMCs. Receptors originate from a man younger than 35 in good health. Some clones in this sample may be carry-over from other donors' samples. Both conserved end residues are part of each CDR3. Each record gives: CDR3 length, clone size, D gene, V gene, J gene, CDR3 DNA, CDR3 protein. D genes are given only for firm matches. Size is omitted from some rows. Given values are once, few, many or a class for expanded clones.

length: 16; size: .; D: TRBD1; V: TRBV9; J: TRBJ2-7; DNA: TGTGCCAGCAGCCCAGAGGGGGGACAGGGCGCCTACGAGCAGTACTTC; CDR3: CASSPEGGQGAYEQYF
length: 12; size: .; D: .; V: TRBV7-9; J: TRBJ2-7; DNA: TGTGCCAGCGCACTCCGACCATACGAGCAGTACTTC; CDR3: CASALRPYEQYF
length: 16; size: .; D: .; V: TRBV11-2; J: TRBJ2-7; DNA: TGTGCCAGCAGCTTAGACAGGGGCAGAGGACCCTACGAGCAGTACTTC; CDR3: CASSLDRGRGPYEQYF
length: 12; size: .; D: .; V: TRBV9; J: TRBJ2-5; DNA: TGTGCCAGCAGCGTAGATTCAGAGACCCAGTACTTC; CDR3: CASSVDSETQYF
length: 14; size: .; D: .; V: TRBV28; J: TRBJ2-3; DNA: TGTGCCAGTGCTACGAGAGTTAGCACAGATACGCAGTATTTT; CDR3: CASATRVSTDTQYF
length: 16; size: .; D: .; V: TRBV21-1; J: TRBJ2-7; DNA: TGTGCCAGCAGCAAACAGAAGGAGCAGAGCTCCTACGAGCAGTACTTC; CDR3: CASSKQKEQSSYEQYF
length: 15; size: .; D: .; V: TRBV10-3; J: TRBJ2-3; DNA: TGTGCCATCAGTGAGGACCCGGGGGGCACAGATACGCAGTATTTT; CDR3: CAISEDPGGTDTQYF
length: 14; size: .; D: .; V: TRBV28; J: TRBJ2-2; DNA: TGTGCCAGCAGTTTGACCCTAGCATCCGGGGAGCTGTTTTTT; CDR3: CASSLTLASGELFF
length: 13; size: .; D: .; V: TRBV29-1; J: TRBJ1-4; DNA: TGCAGCGCAGCCACTGAATTCAGTGAAAAACTGTTTTTT; CDR3: CSAATEFSEKLFF
length: 13; size: .; D: .; V: TRBV5-8; J: TRBJ2-7; DNA: TGTGCCAGCAGCACTCACAGGGTCGGCGAGCAGTACTTC; CDR3: CASSTHRVGEQYF
length: 12; size: .; D: .; V: TRBV27; J: TRBJ2-7; DNA: TGTGCCAGCAGTCCGGGGGCCCCCGAGCAGTACTTC; CDR3: CASSPGAPEQYF
length: 18; size: .; D: .; V: TRBV7-9; J: TRBJ1-2; DNA: TGTGCCAGCAGCTCCTACTATGGGACGAATATAGCTAACTATGGCTACACCTTC; CDR3: CASSSYYGTNIANYGYTF
length: 13; size: once; D: .; V: TRBV19; J: TRBJ2-3; DNA: TGTGCCAGTAGTATGCTACTTATTGATACGCAGTATTTT; CDR3: CASSMLLIDTQYF
length: 16; size: .; D: TRBD2; V: TRBV11-2; J: TRBJ2-2; DNA: TGTGCCAGCAGCCCAACACCGGGACTAGCTACCGGGGAGCTGTTTTTT; CDR3: CASSPTPGLATGELFF
length: 16; size: .; D: .; V: TRBV27; J: TRBJ2-7; DNA: TGTGCCAGCAGCTCTCTTCATTCGCTGAGCTCCTACGAGCAGTACTTC; CDR3: CASSSLHSLSSYEQYF
length: 16; size: .; D: .; V: TRBV7-9; J: TRBJ1-4; DNA: TGTGCCAGCAGTAAACCAGGCGGAGGAACTAATGAAAAACTGTTTTTT; CDR3: CASSKPGGGTNEKLFF
length: 19; size: .; D: .; V: TRBV2; J: TRBJ2-6; DNA: TGTGCCAGCAGTGACCCGGCGGCATGGGTTCACTCTGGGGCCAACGTCCTGACTTTC; CDR3: CASSDPAAWVHSGANVLTF
length: 14; size: .; D: TRBD1; V: TRBV4-1; J: TRBJ2-7; DNA: TGCGCCAGCAGCCAATACAGGGGAAACTACGAGCAGTACTTC; CDR3: CASSQYRGNYEQYF
length: 15; size: .; D: .; V: TRBV27; J: TRBJ2-1; DNA: TGTGCCAGCAGCGAAACGGGTCGCCTGGGCGATGAGCAGTTCTTC; CDR3: CASSETGRLGDEQFF
length: 15; size: once; D: .; V: TRBV7-6; J: TRBJ2-5; DNA: TGTGCCAGCAGCTTAAAGTGGAGGGGCCAAGAGACCCAGTACTTC; CDR3: CASSLKWRGQETQYF
length: 12; size: .; D: .; V: TRBV4-2; J: TRBJ2-1; DNA: TGTGCCAGCAGCCAAATTGTAGGTGAGCAGTTCTTC; CDR3: CASSQIVGEQFF
length: 14; size: .; D: .; V: TRBV7-2; J: TRBJ2-3; DNA: TGTGCCAGCTTTAGCGGATATAGCACAGATACGCAGTATTTT; CDR3: CASFSGYSTDTQYF
length: 12; size: .; D: .; V: TRBV7-9; J: TRBJ1-1; DNA: TGTGCCAGCAGCGCCCCGTCCCGGGAAGCTTTCTTT; CDR3: CASSAPSREAFF
length: 15; size: .; D: .; V: TRBV9; J: TRBJ2-7; DNA: TGTGCCAGCAGCGCAACTAGTACTGTGCGGGACGAGCAGTACTTC; CDR3: CASSATSTVRDEQYF
length: 13; size: .; D: .; V: TRBV6-5; J: TRBJ2-7; DNA: TGTGCCAGCGGACCTCTGGGGGACTACGAGCAGTACTTC; CDR3: CASGPLGDYEQYF
length: 15; size: .; D: .; V: TRBV9; J: TRBJ1-3; DNA: TGTGCCAGCAGCGTAGGCCCAACCTCTGGAAACACCATATATTTT; CDR3: CASSVGPTSGNTIYF
length: 17; size: .; D: .; V: TRBV18; J: TRBJ1-3; DNA: TGTGCCAGCTCACCGGTCGGGGAACCTGCAACTGGAAACACCATATATTTT; CDR3: CASSPVGEPATGNTIYF
length: 18; size: .; D: TRBD1; V: TRBV27; J: TRBJ2-5; DNA: TGTGCCAGCAGTTTAGTTACCGTGACAGGGCCCGGAGTAAAGACCCAGTACTTC; CDR3: CASSLVTVTGPGVKTQYF
length: 13; size: .; D: .; V: TRBV28; J: TRBJ1-5; DNA: TGTGCCAGCAGTTTAATCAGGGCCCAGCCCCAGCATTTT; CDR3: CASSLIRAQPQHF
length: 16; size: .; D: .; V: TRBV6-5; J: TRBJ2-1; DNA: TGTGCCAGCAGTTACACGACGGTGCCCGGCGGCAATGAGCAGTTCTTC; CDR3: CASSYTTVPGGNEQFF
length: 14; size: .; D: .; V: TRBV7-2; J: TRBJ2-7; DNA: TGTGCCAGCAGCTTAGGACAGACTACCTACGAGCAGTACTTC; CDR3: CASSLGQTTYEQYF
length: 15; size: .; D: TRBD2; V: TRBV6-5; J: TRBJ2-1; DNA: TGTGCCAGCAGGAAGACTAGCGGGAGTTACAATGAGCAGTTCTTC; CDR3: CASRKTSGSYNEQFF
length: 13; size: .; D: .; V: TRBV27; J: TRBJ2-1; DNA: TGTGCCAGCAGTTCCTACCCCCCCAATGAGCAGTTCTTC; CDR3: CASSSYPPNEQFF
length: 14; size: .; D: .; V: TRBV27; J: TRBJ2-7; DNA: TGTGCCAGCAGTTTATGGGTTGGGAACTACGAGCAGTACTTC; CDR3: CASSLWVGNYEQYF
length: 13; size: few; D: .; V: TRBV29-1; J: TRBJ1-1; DNA: TGCAGCGTTTTTCTAGACAGCGACACTGAAGCTTTCTTT; CDR3: CSVFLDSDTEAFF
length: 12; size: .; D: .; V: TRBV29-1; J: TRBJ2-5; DNA: TGCAGCGTTGATCTTGGGGACGGGACCCAGTACTTC; CDR3: CSVDLGDGTQYF
length: 13; size: .; D: TRBD1; V: TRBV6-1; J: TRBJ1-2; DNA: TGTGCCAGCCACAGGGGGCGCGAGTATGGCTACACCTTC; CDR3: CASHRGREYGYTF
length: 15; size: .; D: .; V: TRBV4-1; J: TRBJ2-4; DNA: TGCGCCAGCAGCCAAGAAGGCAGGGAGCTAAACATTCAGTACTTC; CDR3: CASSQEGRELNIQYF
length: 14; size: .; D: TRBD1; V: TRBV19; J: TRBJ2-7; DNA: TGTGCCAGTAGTGCCCGACAGGGGCTCTACGAGCAGTACTTC; CDR3: CASSARQGLYEQYF
length: 17; size: .; D: TRBD1; V: TRBV2; J: TRBJ2-7; DNA: TGTGCCAGCAGTGAAGGGGTTCTGGACAGGGGATCCTACGAGCAGTACTTC; CDR3: CASSEGVLDRGSYEQYF
length: 15; size: .; D: TRBD2; V: TRBV7-8; J: TRBJ2-2; DNA: TGTGCCAGCACCAGGCGGGCGGGAGTGACCGGGGAGCTGTTTTTT; CDR3: CASTRRAGVTGELFF
length: 16; size: .; D: .; V: TRBV25-1; J: TRBJ2-2; DNA: TGTGCCAGCAGCCACCAAGGGGGGCTGATCACCGGGGAGCTGTTTTTT; CDR3: CASSHQGGLITGELFF
length: 14; size: .; D: .; V: TRBV6-5; J: TRBJ2-6; DNA: TGTGCCACCTCGGCCGTTCAAGGGGCCAACGTCCTGACTTTC; CDR3: CATSAVQGANVLTF
length: 15; size: .; D: TRBD1; V: TRBV28; J: TRBJ2-7; DNA: TGTGCCAGCAGTTTATGGTTCGGACAGGGGAACGAGCAGTACTTC; CDR3: CASSLWFGQGNEQYF
length: 13; size: .; D: .; V: TRBV5-4; J: TRBJ1-1; DNA: TGTGCCAGCACATCTTCATTTGGGAGTGAAGCTTTCTTT; CDR3: CASTSSFGSEAFF
length: 17; size: .; D: TRBD1; V: TRBV9; J: TRBJ2-7; DNA: TGTGCCAGCAGCATAAGCCCTGACAGGACAGGGAGCTTTGAGCAGTACTTC; CDR3: CASSISPDRTGSFEQYF
length: 15; size: .; D: .; V: TRBV5-1; J: TRBJ2-1; DNA: TGCGCCAGCAGCTTGTCCCGGGGAATTTACAATGAGCAGTTCTTC; CDR3: CASSLSRGIYNEQFF
length: 15; size: .; D: TRBD2; V: TRBV30; J: TRBJ2-1; DNA: TGTGCCTACTCGGGAGGGGGATACTCCTACAATGAGCAGTTCTTC; CDR3: CAYSGGGYSYNEQFF
length: 17; size: once; D: TRBD2; V: TRBV27; J: TRBJ2-3; DNA: TGTGCCAGCAGTTCTTGGTTAGCGGGTGATTTCACAGATACGCAGTATTTT; CDR3: CASSSWLAGDFTDTQYF
length: 13; size: .; D: .; V: TRBV28; J: TRBJ2-7; DNA: TGTGCCAGCAGTTTAGGGGCTTCCTACGAGCAGTACTTC; CDR3: CASSLGASYEQYF
length: 12; size: .; D: .; V: TRBV27; J: TRBJ2-1; DNA: TGTGCCAGCAGTATTGGACCCAATGAGCAGTTCTTC; CDR3: CASSIGPNEQFF
length: 13; size: .; D: TRBD2; V: TRBV27; J: TRBJ2-7; DNA: TGTGCCAGCAGTTCCCGGACTAGCGTTGAGCAGTACTTC; CDR3: CASSSRTSVEQYF
length: 17; size: .; D: .; V: TRBV11-2; J: TRBJ1-3; DNA: TGTGCCAGCAGCTTAGATTGGATGGCAGGACCTGGAAACACCATATATTTT; CDR3: CASSLDWMAGPGNTIYF
length: 13; size: few; D: .; V: TRBV27; J: TRBJ2-2; DNA: TGTGCCAGCAGTTTGAGGGGGGCCGGGGAGCTGTTTTTT; CDR3: CASSLRGAGELFF
length: 15; size: .; D: .; V: TRBV11-2; J: TRBJ2-3; DNA: TGTGCCAGCAGCTTAGGGCCAGGGACCACAGATACGCAGTATTTT; CDR3: CASSLGPGTTDTQYF
length: 14; size: .; D: .; V: TRBV6-1; J: TRBJ1-5; DNA: TGTGCCAGCAGTGAGCCTGAGGTCGGACAGCCCCAGCATTTT; CDR3: CASSEPEVGQPQHF
length: 13; size: .; D: .; V: TRBV9; J: TRBJ2-1; DNA: TGTGCCAGCCATGGGCGGTCCTCCAATGAGCAGTTCTTC; CDR3: CASHGRSSNEQFF
length: 14; size: .; D: .; V: TRBV9; J: TRBJ1-1; DNA: TGTGCCAGCAGTATACAGAGTTCGAACACTGAAGCTTTCTTT; CDR3: CASSIQSSNTEAFF
length: 14; size: .; D: .; V: TRBV7-9; J: TRBJ2-4; DNA: TGTGCCAGCAGCTCACGGACCGTCGGGCACATTCAGTACTTC; CDR3: CASSSRTVGHIQYF
length: 13; size: .; D: .; V: TRBV28; J: TRBJ1-5; DNA: TGTGCCAGCAGCGAACAGGGTTATCAGCCCCAGCATTTT; CDR3: CASSEQGYQPQHF